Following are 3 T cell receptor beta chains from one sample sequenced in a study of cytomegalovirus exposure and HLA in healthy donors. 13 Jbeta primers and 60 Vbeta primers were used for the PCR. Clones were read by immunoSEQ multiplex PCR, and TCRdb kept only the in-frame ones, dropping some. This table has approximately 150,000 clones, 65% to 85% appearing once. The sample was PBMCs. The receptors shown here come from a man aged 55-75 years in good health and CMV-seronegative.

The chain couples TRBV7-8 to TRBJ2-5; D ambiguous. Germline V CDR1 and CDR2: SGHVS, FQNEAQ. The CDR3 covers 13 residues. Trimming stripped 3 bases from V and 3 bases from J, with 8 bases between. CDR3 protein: CASSFAQKETQYF. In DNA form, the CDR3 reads TGTGCCAGCAGCTTTGCACAAAAAGAGACCCAGTACTTC.

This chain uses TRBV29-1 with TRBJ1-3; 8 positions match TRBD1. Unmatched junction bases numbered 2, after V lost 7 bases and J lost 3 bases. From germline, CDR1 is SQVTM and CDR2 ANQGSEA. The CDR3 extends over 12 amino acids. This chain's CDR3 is CSADRGGNTIYF. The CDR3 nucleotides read TGCAGCGCTGACAGGGGTGGAAACACCATATATTTT. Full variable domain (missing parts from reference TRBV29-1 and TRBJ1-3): SAVISQKPSRDICQRGTSLTIQCQVDSQVTMMFWYRQQPGQSLTLIATANQGSEATYESGFVIDKFPISRPNLTFSTLTVSNMSPEDSSIYLCSADRGGNTIYFGEGSWLTVV.

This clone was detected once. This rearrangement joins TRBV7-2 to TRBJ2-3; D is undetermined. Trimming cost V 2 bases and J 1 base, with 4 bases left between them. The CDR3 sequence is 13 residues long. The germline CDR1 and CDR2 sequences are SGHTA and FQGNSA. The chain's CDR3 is CASSLLRTDTQYF. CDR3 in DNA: TGTGCCAGCAGCTTACTTCGCACAGATACGCAGTATTTT.